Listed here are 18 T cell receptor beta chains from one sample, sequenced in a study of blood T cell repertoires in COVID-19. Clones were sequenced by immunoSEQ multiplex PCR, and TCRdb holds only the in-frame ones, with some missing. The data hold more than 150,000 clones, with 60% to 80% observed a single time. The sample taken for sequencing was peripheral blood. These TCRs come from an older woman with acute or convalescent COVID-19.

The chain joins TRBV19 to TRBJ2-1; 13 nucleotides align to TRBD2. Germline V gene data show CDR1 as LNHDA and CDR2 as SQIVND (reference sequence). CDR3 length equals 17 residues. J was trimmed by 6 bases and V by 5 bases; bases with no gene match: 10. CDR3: CASSLSRTSGSFNEQFF. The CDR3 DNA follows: TGTGCCAGTAGTCTCTCGCGGACTAGCGGGAGCTTCAATGAGCAGTTCTTC. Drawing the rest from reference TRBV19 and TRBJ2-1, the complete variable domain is DGGITQSPKYLFRKEGQNVTLSCEQNLNHDAMYWYRQDPGQGLRLIYYSQIVNDFQKGDIAEGYSVSREKKESFPLTVTSAQKNPTAFYLCASSLSRTSGSFNEQFFGPGTRLTVL.

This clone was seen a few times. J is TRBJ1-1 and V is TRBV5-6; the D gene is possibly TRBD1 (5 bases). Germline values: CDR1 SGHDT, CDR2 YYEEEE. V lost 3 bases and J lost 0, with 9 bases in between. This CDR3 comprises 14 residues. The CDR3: CASSSAGLNTEAFF. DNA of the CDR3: TGTGCCAGCAGCTCAGCAGGGTTGAACACTGAAGCTTTCTTT. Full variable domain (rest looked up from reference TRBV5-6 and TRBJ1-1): DAGVTQSPTHLIKTRGQQVTLRCSPKSGHDTVSWYQQALGQGPQFIFQYYEEEERQRGNFPDRFSGHQFPNYSSELNVNALLLGDSALYLCASSSAGLNTEAFFGQGTRLTVV.

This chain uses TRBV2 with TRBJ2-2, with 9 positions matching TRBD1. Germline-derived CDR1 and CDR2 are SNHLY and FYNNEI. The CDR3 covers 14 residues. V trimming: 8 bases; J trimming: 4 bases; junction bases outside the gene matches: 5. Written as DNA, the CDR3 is TGTGCCAGCGACCGGACAGGGGTCACCGGGGAGCTGTTTTTT. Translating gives CASDRTGVTGELFF.

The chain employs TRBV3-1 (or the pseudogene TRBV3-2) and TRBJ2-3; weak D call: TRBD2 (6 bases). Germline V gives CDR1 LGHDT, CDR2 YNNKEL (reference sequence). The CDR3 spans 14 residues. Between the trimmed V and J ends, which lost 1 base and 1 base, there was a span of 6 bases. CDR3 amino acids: CASSQGGGTDTQYF. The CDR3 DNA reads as TGTGCCAGCAGCCAAGGCGGGGGCACAGATACGCAGTATTTT.

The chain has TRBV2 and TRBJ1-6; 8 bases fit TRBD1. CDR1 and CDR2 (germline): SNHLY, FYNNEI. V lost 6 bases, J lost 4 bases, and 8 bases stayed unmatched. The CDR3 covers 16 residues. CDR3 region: CASRKRGQEYNSPLHF. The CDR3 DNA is TGTGCCAGCAGAAAAAGGGGACAGGAATATAATTCACCCCTCCACTTT.

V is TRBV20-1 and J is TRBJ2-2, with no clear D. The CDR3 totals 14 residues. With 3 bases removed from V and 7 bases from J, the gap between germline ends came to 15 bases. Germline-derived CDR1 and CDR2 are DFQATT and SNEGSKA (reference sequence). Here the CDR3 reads CSASTNPDHGELFF. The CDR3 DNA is TGCAGTGCTAGTACTAATCCGGATCACGGGGAGCTGTTTTTT.

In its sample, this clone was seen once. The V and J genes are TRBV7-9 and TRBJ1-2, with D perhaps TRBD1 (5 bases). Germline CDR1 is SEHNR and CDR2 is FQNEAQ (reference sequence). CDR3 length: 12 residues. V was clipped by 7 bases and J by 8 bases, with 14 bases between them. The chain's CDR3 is CASTHSQGGYTF. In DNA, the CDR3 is TGTGCCAGCACCCATTCTCAGGGCGGCTACACCTTC.

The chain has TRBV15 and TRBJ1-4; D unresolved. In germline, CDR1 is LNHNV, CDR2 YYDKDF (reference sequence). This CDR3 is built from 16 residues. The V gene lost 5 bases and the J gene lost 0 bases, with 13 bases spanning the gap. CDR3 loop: CATSVRVLATNEKLFF. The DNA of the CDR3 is TGTGCCACCAGCGTAAGAGTACTTGCAACTAATGAAAAACTGTTTTTT.

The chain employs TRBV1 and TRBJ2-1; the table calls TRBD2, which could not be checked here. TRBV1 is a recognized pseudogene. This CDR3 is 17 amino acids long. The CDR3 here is CTSSQPIAGAPYNEQFF. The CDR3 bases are TGCACCAGCAGCCAACCGATAGCGGGAGCGCCCTACAATGAGCAGTTCTTC.

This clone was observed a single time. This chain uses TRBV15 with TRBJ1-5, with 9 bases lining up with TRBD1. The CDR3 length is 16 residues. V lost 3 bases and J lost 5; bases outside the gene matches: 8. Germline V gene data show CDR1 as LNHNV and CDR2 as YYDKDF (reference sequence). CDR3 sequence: CATSRGQGISDQPQHF. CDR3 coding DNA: TGTGCCACCAGCAGGGGACAGGGAATTTCAGATCAGCCCCAGCATTTT. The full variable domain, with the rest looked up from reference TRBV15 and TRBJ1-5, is DAMVIQNPRYQVTQFGKPVTLSCSQTLNHNVMYWYQQKSSQAPKLLFHYYDKDFNNEADTPDNFQSRRPNTSFCFLDIRSPGLGDTAMYLCATSRGQGISDQPQHFGDGTRLSIL.

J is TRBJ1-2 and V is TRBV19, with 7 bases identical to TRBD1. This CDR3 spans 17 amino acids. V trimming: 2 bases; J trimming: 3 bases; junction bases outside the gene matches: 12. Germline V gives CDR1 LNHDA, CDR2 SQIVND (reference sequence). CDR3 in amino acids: CASSISNRGTRDYGYTF. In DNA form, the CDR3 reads TGTGCCAGTAGTATATCGAACAGGGGAACCCGTGACTATGGCTACACCTTC.

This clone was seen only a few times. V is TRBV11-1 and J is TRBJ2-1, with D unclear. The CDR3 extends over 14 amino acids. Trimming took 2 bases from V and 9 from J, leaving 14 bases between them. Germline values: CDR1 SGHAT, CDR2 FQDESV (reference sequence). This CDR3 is CASSLRTRTVEQFF. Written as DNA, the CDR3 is TGTGCCAGCAGCTTAAGAACGAGAACAGTTGAGCAGTTCTTC.

The CDR3 spells CAISELTGGFRGYTF. CDR3 DNA sequence: TGTGCCATCAGTGAGTTAACAGGGGGATTTCGTGGCTACACCTTC. V and J are TRBV10-3 and TRBJ1-2; 8 bases match TRBD1. Looked up from germline, CDR1 is ENHRY and CDR2 is SYGVKD. The length of the CDR3 is 15 residues. The V segment lost 1 base and the J segment 7 bases; nucleotides outside the gene matches: 8.

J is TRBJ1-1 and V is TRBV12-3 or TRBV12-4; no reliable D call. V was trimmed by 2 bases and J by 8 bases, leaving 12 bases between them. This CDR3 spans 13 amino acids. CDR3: CASSLKGVSEAFF. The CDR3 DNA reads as TGTGCCAGCAGTTTAAAGGGAGTCTCCGAAGCTTTCTTT.

The CDR3 bases are TGTGCCAGTCGGATCACGGAGAACTCCTACAATGAGCAGTTCTTC. This translates into CASRITENSYNEQFF. The rearrangement links TRBV19 to TRBJ2-1; no clear D gene. CDR3 length equals 15 residues. V gave up 8 bases and J gave up 0 bases, with 14 bases separating them. CDR1 and CDR2 (germline): LNHDA, SQIVND (reference sequence).

CDR3 nucleotides: TGTGCCAGCAGCCAACTAGCGGTATTAGAGCAGTTCTTC. Its protein is CASSQLAVLEQFF. The chain is built from TRBV14 and TRBJ2-1; 7 nucleotides match TRBD2. Losses at the gene ends were 2 bases for V and 10 bases for J; bases not matched to a gene: 5. Germline V lookup: CDR1 SGHDN, CDR2 FVKESK. The CDR3 runs 13 residues. Supplemented by reference TRBV14 and TRBJ2-1, the full variable domain reads EAGVTQFPSHSVIEKGQTVTLRCDPISGHDNLYWYRRVMGKEIKFLLHFVKESKQDESGMPNNRFLAERTGGTYSTLKVQPAELEDSGVYFCASSQLAVLEQFFGPGTRLTVL.

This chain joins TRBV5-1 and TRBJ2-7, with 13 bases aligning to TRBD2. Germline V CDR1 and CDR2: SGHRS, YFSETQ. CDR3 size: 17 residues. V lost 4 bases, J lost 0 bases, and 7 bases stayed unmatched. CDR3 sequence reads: CASSLRLAGGLSYEQYF. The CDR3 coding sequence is TGCGCCAGCAGCCTCCGACTAGCGGGAGGACTCTCCTACGAGCAGTACTTC.

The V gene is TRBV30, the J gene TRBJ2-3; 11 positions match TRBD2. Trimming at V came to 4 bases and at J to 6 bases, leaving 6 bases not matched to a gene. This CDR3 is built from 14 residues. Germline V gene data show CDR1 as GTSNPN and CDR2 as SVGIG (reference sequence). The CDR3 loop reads CAWNSGRAKDTQYF. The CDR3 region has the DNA TGTGCCTGGAATAGCGGGAGGGCCAAGGATACGCAGTATTTT.